This T cell receptor (beta chain) is drawn from a study of early T cells in non-severe SARS-CoV-2 infection. Study summary: Sequencing of bulk RNA from unsorted whole blood was done, without chain pairing.

Unique molecular identifiers were affixed to single, distinct cDNA molecules. TCRdb reprocessed the 5' RACE reads with MiXCR, giving one entry per CDR3 protein. The sample gives roughly 100,000 distinct CDR3 sequences, under 15% of which show up once; 2% to 2.5% is in the top ten. V shed 6 bases, J shed 4 bases, and the junction held 10 bases outside the gene matches. CDR1 and CDR2 from the germline V gene are SNHLY and FYNNEI. This CDR3 has 15 amino acids. Ten or more counts support this clonotype. Sequenced sample: whole blood. The sequence was obtained from an adult who was a healthcare worker with PCR-confirmed SARS-CoV-2 infection or an uninfected control (not recorded which). J is TRBJ1-1 and V is TRBV2, with TRBD1 identical over 8 bases. The CDR3 spells CASSQTGVRGTEAFF. The CDR3 DNA is TGTGCCAGCAGCCAGACAGGGGTTAGAGGCACTGAAGCTTTCTTT.